This T cell receptor (beta chain) comes out of a study of T cells in Graves' hyperthyroidism and ophthalmopathy. Looking at the study overall: Sampling of peripheral blood happened at initial diagnosis, prior to any treatment. Study-wide findings and caveats: The model forecast ophthalmopathy, anticipating it by a median roughly 6 months before onset.

This clonotype was counted at least ten times. Antigen unknown. The germline CDR1 and CDR2 sequences are SGDLS and YYNGEE. CDR3 length equals 14 residues. V gave up 0 bases and J gave up 2 bases, with 8 bases separating them. Each diagnosis drew on symptoms, thyroxine, TRAb, thyroid ultrasound and orbital computed tomography findings. Amplified TCR beta CDR3 regions derived from RNA transcripts. TCR CDR3 regions were first amplified by RT-PCR with HTBI primers. TCRdb ran MiXCR on the multiplex PCR reads and lists one entry per CDR3 protein. Here the sample spans over 450,000 distinct CDR3 sequences, 13% to 15% being singletons.

The sequenced material came from blood. The TCR comes from a woman younger than 35 with Graves' hyperthyroidism. The V call is TRBV9, the J call TRBJ1-1; D is ambiguous. CDR3 sequence reads: CASSVAPLNTEAFF. The CDR3 bases are TGTGCCAGCAGCGTAGCCCCGTTAAACACTGAAGCTTTCTTT.